Included here is one T cell receptor beta chain sequence, with context. As yet, its antigen is unknown. Germline CDR1 reads SQVTM; CDR2 reads ANQGSEA. The CDR3 consists of 11 residues. V lost 7 bases and J 6 bases, leaving 12 bases between the germline ends. What was sequenced were expressed TCRB transcripts, since all of the isolated RNA had been reverse transcribed. The repertoire was sequenced with immunoSEQ multiplex PCR; TCRdb's copy has only in-frame clones and lacks some. The sample shows about 470,000 clones, about 32% of them seen only once. The data were obtained in a study of beta chain features in type 1 diabetes. Overall study findings and caveats: Whatever favoring of shorter templates PCR might show would apply equally to patients and controls.

This sequence was found in a young man in good health. This chain links TRBV29-1 with TRBJ1-2; D gene unclear. Sample: naive CD4+ T cells from blood. This CDR3 reads CSATSEDGYTF. CDR3 DNA: TGCAGCGCAACGTCGGAGGATGGCTACACCTTC. The entire variable domain, with the rest obtained from reference TRBV29-1 and TRBJ1-2, is as follows: SAVISQKPSRDICQRGTSLTIQCQVDSQVTMMFWYRQQPGQSLTLIATANQGSEATYESGFVIDKFPISRPNLTFSTLTVSNMSPEDSSIYLCSATSEDGYTFGSGTRLTVV.